The 19 T cell receptor beta chains in this list originate from one sample, sequenced in a study of cytomegalovirus exposure and HLA in healthy donors. Here immunoSEQ multiplex PCR was the method, and the copy in TCRdb shows in-frame clones only, minus some. The table has 160,000 or so clones, roughly 86% seen once; the top ten hold less than 3.5%. The sample taken for sequencing was PBMCs. The source of these receptors is a man aged 18 to 29 in good health and CMV-seropositive.

V usage is TRBV6-5 and J usage is TRBJ2-7; weak D call: TRBD1 (5 bases). This CDR3 contains 16 residues. From germline, CDR1 is MNHEY and CDR2 SVGAGI. V was clipped by 0 bases and J by 1 base, with 13 bases between them. DNA of the CDR3: TGTGCCAGCAGTTACTCGAGACCTGGGGCTTCCTACGAGCAGTACTTC. It encodes CASSYSRPGASYEQYF.

This clone has only a few counts. J is TRBJ1-1 and V is TRBV4-1; TRBD1 matches at 8 bases. The germline CDR1 and CDR2 sequences are MGHRA and YSYEKL. Germline trimming cut 3 bases from V and 3 bases from J; bases unmatched to any gene: 3. This CDR3 region has 14 residues. The CDR3 region has the DNA TGCGCCAGCAGCCATGCGACAGGGGACACTGAAGCTTTCTTT. It encodes CASSHATGDTEAFF.

This clone came up a few times. The chain is built from TRBV15 and TRBJ1-3; a weak D match, TRBD1 (6 bases). Trimming removed 3 bases at V and 0 bases at J, with 9 bases between. The CDR3 spans 15 residues. Germline CDR1 reads LNHNV; CDR2 reads YYDKDF (reference sequence). The CDR3 here is CATSSHRDSGNTIYF. The CDR3 DNA reads as TGTGCCACCAGCAGTCACAGGGACTCTGGAAACACCATATATTTT.

V usage is TRBV28 and J usage is TRBJ2-7, with TRBD2 matching 8 bases. With 7 bases clipped from V and 4 bases from J, the junction kept 9 bases outside the gene matches. This CDR3 comprises 14 residues. Germline values: CDR1 MDHEN, CDR2 SYDVKM. CDR3: CASTPGGLLYEQYF. For the CDR3, the DNA is TGTGCCAGCACCCCGGGGGGGTTGCTGTACGAGCAGTACTTC.

This clone has only one observation. The V and J genes are TRBV28 and TRBJ2-2, with 9 bases fitting TRBD2. The trim removed 3 bases at V and 4 bases at J, leaving 3 bases unmatched. CDR1 is MDHEN and CDR2 is SYDVKM in the germline V gene. This CDR3 has 15 amino acids. CDR3 in DNA: TGTGCCAGCAGTTTCAGCGGGAGGCCCACCGGGGAGCTGTTTTTT. Translating it yields CASSFSGRPTGELFF. The full variable domain, completed using reference TRBV28 and TRBJ2-2, is DVKVTQSSRYLVKRTGEKVFLECVQDMDHENMFWYRQDPGLGLRLIYFSYDVKMKEKGDIPEGYSVSREKKERFSLILESASTNQTSMYLCASSFSGRPTGELFFGEGSRLTVL.

The rearrangement uses TRBV29-1 and TRBJ1-1, with no clear D. The V gene lost 4 bases and the J gene lost 4 bases, with 13 bases spanning the gap. The CDR3 runs to 13 residues. In germline, CDR1 is SQVTM, CDR2 ANQGSEA. The CDR3: CSVANRPGTEAFF. DNA of the CDR3: TGCAGCGTTGCAAATCGACCGGGCACTGAAGCTTTCTTT.

The chain employs TRBV7-9 and TRBJ2-7; D is possibly TRBD1 (6 bases). CDR3 size: 16 residues. With 6 bases removed from V and 2 bases from J, the gap between germline ends came to 20 bases. Germline-derived CDR1 and CDR2 are SEHNR and FQNEAQ (reference sequence). The CDR3 is CASSSSSTGRAYEQYF. The CDR3 region has the DNA TGTGCCAGCAGTTCCTCCTCGACAGGCCGGGCCTACGAGCAGTACTTC.

This chain links TRBV9 with TRBJ1-5; D unclear. The CDR3 totals 17 residues. Germline V gene data show CDR1 as SGDLS and CDR2 as YYNGEE. Between the trimmed V and J ends, which lost 4 bases and 0 bases, there was a span of 17 bases. DNA for the CDR3: TGTGCCAGCAGCTCTTTGGCCTTTTTTGATAGCAATCAGCCCCAGCATTTT. Protein product: CASSSLAFFDSNQPQHF.

V is TRBV6-6 and J is TRBJ2-3, with D hard to call. Germline V lookup: CDR1 MNHNY, CDR2 SVGAGI (reference sequence). Trimming removed 5 bases from V and 8 bases from J, with 11 bases in between. This CDR3 has 12 residues. CDR3 in amino acids: CASSPKSFTQYF. The CDR3 nucleotides are TGTGCCAGCAGTCCTAAAAGCTTTACGCAGTATTTT.

Comment on this clone: This CDR3 is also generated by other DNA sequences in the sample. V is TRBV18 and J is TRBJ1-2; no definite D call. V gave up 3 bases and J gave up 1 base, with 6 bases separating them. CDR1 is KGHSH and CDR2 is LQKENI in the germline V gene. CDR3 length: 13 residues. The CDR3 region has the DNA TGTGCCAGCTCACCGGAGGGTAACTATGGCTACACCTTC. This codes for CASSPEGNYGYTF.

The chain has TRBV7-9 and TRBJ1-2; unclear D gene. V gave up 5 bases and J gave up 6 bases, with 19 bases separating them. The CDR3 extends over 15 amino acids. CDR1 and CDR2 (germline): SEHNR, FQNEAQ (reference sequence). The DNA of the CDR3 is TGTGCCAGCAGCGATGTGGGCCAGTCCAAGAATGGCTACACCTTC. This gives the protein CASSDVGQSKNGYTF.

The gene calls are TRBV5-6 and TRBJ2-3; 8 bases line up with TRBD2. Germline V lookup: CDR1 SGHDT, CDR2 YYEEEE. The CDR3 extends over 13 amino acids. Unmatched junction bases numbered 2, after V lost 0 bases and J lost 8 bases. The chain's CDR3 is CASSLGLAGTQYF. The CDR3, as DNA: TGTGCCAGCAGCTTGGGCCTAGCGGGTACGCAGTATTTT.

V gene TRBV18 combines with J gene TRBJ2-7; TRBD2 might be the D (6 bases). V was cut by 3 bases and J by 4 bases, with 13 bases left in between. This CDR3 has 14 residues. CDR1 is KGHSH and CDR2 is LQKENI in the germline V gene. The CDR3 is CASSPGLNYYEQYF. CDR3 DNA: TGTGCCAGCTCACCCGGACTAAACTATTACGAGCAGTACTTC.

The chain carries TRBV4-3 and TRBJ2-1; TRBD2 matches at 8 bases. V lost 4 bases and J lost 9; bases outside the gene matches: 14. The CDR3 is made up of 16 amino acids. Germline values: CDR1 LGHNA, CDR2 YSLEER. The CDR3 region is CASSLRTIGREGEQFF. As DNA, the CDR3 is TGCGCCAGCAGCCTACGGACGATCGGGAGGGAGGGTGAGCAGTTCTTC.

The chain joins TRBV29-1 to TRBJ1-3; D gene ambiguous. CDR3 length: 14 amino acids. Looked up from germline, CDR1 is SQVTM and CDR2 is ANQGSEA. Trimming took off 2 bases at V and 0 bases at J, with 8 bases between the two ends. The CDR3 DNA reads TGCAGCGTTGAATTTAGAAACTCTGGAAACACCATATATTTT. Its translation is CSVEFRNSGNTIYF.

This rearrangement joins TRBV5-1 to TRBJ2-2, with 8 bases matching TRBD2. The CDR3 loop spans 16 amino acids. Trimming removed 3 bases from V and 3 bases from J; junction bases left unmatched: 7. Germline values: CDR1 SGHRS, CDR2 YFSETQ. The CDR3 coding sequence is TGCGCCAGCAGCTCCAGCGGGAGTCGCCACACCGGGGAGCTGTTTTTT. Protein sequence: CASSSSGSRHTGELFF.

The table lists this clone with a count of one. The CDR3 sequence is CASSPMTSGGVYEQYF. The DNA of the CDR3 is TGTGCCAGCAGTCCGATGACTAGCGGGGGGGTCTACGAGCAGTACTTC. The V and J genes are TRBV27 and TRBJ2-7, with 14 bases matching TRBD2. From germline, CDR1 is MNHEY and CDR2 SMNVEV (reference sequence). Losses at the gene ends were 5 bases for V and 3 bases for J; bases not matched to a gene: 6. The CDR3 has 16 residues.

CDR3 loop: CASSLDKNGYTF. The CDR3 region has the DNA TGTGCCAGCAGCTTGGACAAGAATGGCTACACCTTC. This rearrangement joins TRBV5-4 to TRBJ1-2; D not certain. CDR1 and CDR2 from the germline V gene are SGHNT and YYREEE (reference sequence). The germline V and J ends were trimmed by 0 bases and 6 bases, with 6 bases remaining between them. This CDR3 spans 12 amino acids.

The chain joins TRBV4-3 to TRBJ2-5; no definite D call. Looked up from germline, CDR1 is LGHNA and CDR2 is YSLEER. The CDR3 is 15 residues long. V shed 1 base and J shed 4 bases, with 13 bases lying between them. The CDR3 spells CASSQVRGRAETQYF. DNA of the CDR3: TGCGCCAGCAGCCAAGTCCGTGGGCGAGCAGAGACCCAGTACTTC.